One sample yielded the 6 T cell receptor beta chains listed below, sequenced in a study of vaccination effects on CD4 cells after COVID-19. CD4+ T cells specific for antigen were expanded with viral peptide pools by the ViraFEST assay before sequencing. CD4+ T cell isolation took place after less than 13 days of culture. PCR-confirmed SARS-CoV-2 infection occurred in the person between March and December 2020. Sequenced by immunoSEQ multiplex PCR; TCRdb stores in-frame clones only, minus some. The data show around 50,000 clones, 76% seen once. What these receptors recognize is not known. The sequencing here drew on CD4+ T cells from PBMCs cultured with HIV peptides, taken before COVID-19 vaccination. Documented subset: HIV-1 Nef peptide pool negative control/reference culture. All receptors come from a human donor who had a prior SARS-CoV-2 infection.

The chain joins TRBV2 to TRBJ2-4; 7 bases are shared with TRBD2. Per the germline V gene, CDR1 is SNHLY and CDR2 is FYNNEI. V trimming: 10 bases; J trimming: 8 bases; junction bases outside the gene matches: 11. The CDR3 contains 13 residues. The CDR3 reads CATTGVSGDIQYF. The CDR3 nucleotides read TGTGCCACAACGGGGGTCAGCGGGGACATTCAGTACTTC. Drawing the rest from reference TRBV2 and TRBJ2-4, the complete variable domain is EPEVTQTPSHQVTQMGQEVILRCVPISNHLYFYWYRQILGQKVEFLVSFYNNEISEKSEIFDDQFSVERPDGSNFTLKIRSTKLEDSAMYFCATTGVSGDIQYFGAGTRLSVL.

This chain connects TRBV6-5 to TRBJ2-7; tentative D call: TRBD1 (6 bases). This CDR3 comprises 12 residues. Trimming removed 2 bases at V and 4 bases at J, with 6 bases between. CDR1 MNHEY and CDR2 SVGAGI come from the germline V gene. CDR3 loop: CASSYTGYEQYF. The DNA for the CDR3 is TGTGCCAGCAGTTACACAGGGTACGAGCAGTACTTC.

The chain carries TRBV5-1 and TRBJ2-1; TRBD2 is a possible D gene (6 bases). CDR3 size: 14 residues. Germline CDR1 reads SGHRS; CDR2 reads YFSETQ. V was cut by 4 bases and J by 0 bases, with 8 bases left in between. The CDR3 sequence is CASSPGSSYNEQFF. The CDR3 DNA is TGCGCCAGCAGCCCCGGGAGCTCCTACAATGAGCAGTTCTTC. Combining the CDR3 with reference TRBV5-1 and TRBJ2-1 gives the whole variable domain KAGVTQTPRYLIKTRGQQVTLSCSPISGHRSVSWYQQTPGQGLQFLFEYFSETQRNKGNFPGRFSGRQFSNSRSEMNVSTLELGDSALYLCASSPGSSYNEQFFGPGTRLTVL.

This rearrangement joins TRBV5-4 to TRBJ2-7; D not resolved. This CDR3 comprises 14 residues. CDR1 and CDR2 from the germline V gene are SGHNT and YYREEE (reference sequence). V was cut by 0 bases and J by 9 bases, with 16 bases left in between. The CDR3 loop reads CASSLATTPSRQYF. CDR3 DNA sequence: TGTGCCAGCAGCTTGGCCACGACTCCGAGTAGGCAGTACTTC.

V is TRBV10-3 and J is TRBJ1-2; TRBD1 matches at 9 bases. Germline V lookup: CDR1 ENHRY, CDR2 SYGVKD. Unmatched junction bases numbered 3, after V lost 10 bases and J lost 0 bases. CDR3 length: 13 amino acids. The CDR3 loop reads CATRQGANYGYTF. The CDR3 DNA is TGTGCCACCCGACAGGGGGCTAACTATGGCTACACCTTC.

The chain uses TRBV4-1 and TRBJ1-2; weak D call: TRBD1 (5 bases). Trimming cost V 0 bases and J 8 bases, with 16 bases left between them. CDR1 is MGHRA, CDR2 YSYEKL, per germline. The CDR3 is 15 amino acids. In nucleotides, the CDR3 is TGCGCCAGCAGCCAAGATTATACAGGAGAAGAGGGCTACACCTTC. This sequence encodes CASSQDYTGEEGYTF.